A selection of T cell receptor beta chains follows, all from one sample in a study of Ad26.COV2.S vaccination and SARS-CoV-2 variants. Method: immunoSEQ multiplex PCR; TCRdb's copy keeps in-frame clones and lacks some. The sample carries 300,000 to 500,000 clones, approximately 91% recorded once. Sequenced here: peripheral blood, sampled in a trial of Ad26.COV2.S vaccine versus placebo. The receptors come from a person aged 18-65 years who received the Ad26.COV2.S COVID-19 vaccine or a placebo. The CDR3 runs from the conserved cysteine through the conserved F or W. Each record gives: J gene, clone size, D gene, V gene, CDR3 protein, CDR3 DNA. The D gene is left open where the match is weak. Expanded clones get a size class; other rows say once, few or many, or leave the size out.

>TRBJ2-5|once|.|TRBV5-1
CASSVQETQYF
TGCGCCAGCAGTGTACAAGAGACCCAGTACTTC
>TRBJ1-5|.|.|TRBV4-1
CASSQTTTQPQHF
TGCGCCAGCAGCCAGACCACCACTCAGCCCCAGCATTTT
>TRBJ2-7|.|.|TRBV7-9
CASSSFLYREQYF
TGTGCCAGCAGCTCATTCCTATATCGCGAGCAGTACTTC
>TRBJ2-3|.|.|TRBV11-3
CASSLQSTDTQYF
TGTGCCAGCAGCTTACAGAGCACAGATACGCAGTATTTT
>TRBJ1-1|.|.|TRBV19
CASSRLREAAFF
TGTGCCAGTAGTCGCCTCAGGGAGGCAGCTTTCTTT
>TRBJ2-5|.|.|TRBV5-5
CASSLGNPQETQYF
TGTGCCAGCAGCTTGGGTAATCCACAAGAGACCCAGTACTTC
>TRBJ1-2|.|.|TRBV18
CASSPTGIGGYTF
TGTGCCAGCTCACCGACAGGAATCGGCGGCTACACCTTC
>TRBJ2-1|.|.|TRBV11-3
CASSLGQFNEQFF
TGTGCCAGCAGCTTAGGACAGTTCAATGAGCAGTTCTTC
>TRBJ1-1|few|.|TRBV29-1
CSVWGPGGGTEAFF
TGCAGCGTCTGGGGTCCCGGCGGGGGGACTGAAGCTTTCTTT
>TRBJ2-3|.|TRBD2|TRBV9
CASSERGDLNTDTQYF
TGTGCCAGCAGCGAGCGGGGGGACCTCAACACAGATACGCAGTATTTT
>TRBJ1-6|.|.|TRBV4-1
CASSQGMPFSYNSPLHF
TGCGCCAGCAGCCAAGGGATGCCGTTCTCCTATAATTCACCCCTCCACTTT
>TRBJ1-4|.|TRBD1|TRBV6-5
CASGQAPGKLFF
TGTGCCAGTGGACAGGCCCCTGGAAAACTGTTTTTT
>TRBJ2-7|.|.|TRBV7-6
CASSLEAVYEQYF
TGTGCCAGCAGCTTAGAGGCGGTCTACGAGCAGTACTTC
>TRBJ2-7|once|TRBD2|TRBV12-3/TRBV12-4
CASSPGGSYEQYF
TGTGCCAGCAGTCCGGGGGGCTCCTACGAGCAGTACTTC
>TRBJ2-2|.|TRBD2|TRBV4-1
CASSQVTLAGGRRTGELFF
TGCGCCAGCAGCCAAGTCACTCTTGCGGGGGGGCGGCGGACCGGGGAGCTGTTTTTT
>TRBJ1-1|.|TRBD1|TRBV7-2
CASRDRDRGFYTEAFF
TGTGCCAGCAGGGACCGGGACAGGGGATTCTACACTGAAGCTTTCTTT
>TRBJ2-1|.|.|TRBV7-9
CASSLEQGDEQFF
TGTGCCAGCAGCTTAGAACAGGGCGATGAGCAGTTCTTC
>TRBJ1-5|.|TRBD1|TRBV7-2
CASSPTGPLRSNQPQHF
TGTGCCAGCAGTCCGACAGGGCCTCTTCGGAGCAATCAGCCCCAGCATTTT
>TRBJ2-2|.|.|TRBV11-3
CASSSRLGGPGELFF
TGTGCCAGCAGCTCCCGCCTGGGAGGACCCGGGGAGCTGTTTTTT
>TRBJ2-7|.|.|TRBV5-1
CASSTDSSYEQYF
TGCGCCAGCAGCACGGACAGCTCCTACGAGCAGTACTTC
>TRBJ1-4|once|.|TRBV2
CASRGRTTNEKLFF
TGTGCCAGCAGGGGGAGGACAACTAATGAAAAACTGTTTTTT
>TRBJ2-5|.|TRBD2|TRBV7-2
CASSFGTSGQETQYF
TGTGCCAGCAGTTTCGGGACTAGCGGCCAAGAGACCCAGTACTTC
>TRBJ1-4|.|.|TRBV7-2
CASSFGGLGEKLFF
TGTGCCAGCAGCTTCGGGGGGTTGGGTGAAAAACTGTTTTTT
>TRBJ2-1|.|.|TRBV11-2
CASSLVGGSYNEQFF
TGTGCCAGCAGCTTAGTCGGCGGCTCCTACAATGAGCAGTTCTTC
>TRBJ1-5|.|TRBD1|TRBV3-1/TRBV3-2
CASSQGTGSGQPQHF
TGTGCCAGCAGCCAGGGGACAGGGAGCGGTCAGCCCCAGCATTTT
>TRBJ2-7|.|TRBD1|TRBV11-2
CASSLHSPGTGNEQYF
TGTGCCAGCAGCTTACATTCACCCGGGACAGGGAATGAGCAGTACTTC
>TRBJ1-1|few|.|TRBV9
CASSASKNTEAFF
TGTGCCAGCAGCGCTAGTAAGAACACTGAAGCTTTCTTT
>TRBJ2-5|.|TRBD2|TRBV20-1
CSASLPRGAQYF
TGCAGTGCTAGTCTCCCCCGGGGGGCCCAGTACTTC
>TRBJ2-3|.|.|TRBV24-1
CATSESNSETQYF
TGTGCCACCAGTGAATCAAACTCGGAAACGCAGTATTTT
>TRBJ1-5|.|.|TRBV7-2
CASSLWLSPSWPQHF
TGTGCCAGCAGCCTTTGGTTGAGTCCCTCATGGCCCCAGCATTTT
>TRBJ1-1|.|.|TRBV7-9
CASSIYRTEAFF
TGTGCCAGCAGCATATACAGGACTGAAGCTTTCTTT
>TRBJ1-6|.|.|TRBV6-5
CASSYSGGGNNSPLHF
TGTGCCAGCAGTTACTCGGGGGGCGGGAATAATTCACCCCTCCACTTT
>TRBJ2-1|.|.|TRBV4-1
CASSSYSSGNEQFF
TGCGCCAGCAGTTCTTATTCGAGCGGCAATGAGCAGTTCTTC
>TRBJ1-1|.|TRBD1|TRBV5-1
CASSSGPGTGFTEAFF
TGCGCCAGCAGCTCCGGTCCCGGGACAGGGTTCACTGAAGCTTTCTTT
>TRBJ2-1|.|.|TRBV5-4
CASSLGRDLEQFF
TGTGCCAGCAGCTTGGGCCGGGACCTTGAGCAGTTCTTC
>TRBJ2-5|once|.|TRBV12-3/TRBV12-4
CASRITGQETQYF
TGTGCCAGCAGGATAACAGGCCAAGAGACCCAGTACTTC
>TRBJ2-2|few|.|TRBV19
CASSSTASGELFF
TGTGCCAGTAGTAGCACAGCCTCCGGGGAGCTGTTTTTT
>TRBJ1-2|.|.|TRBV19
CASSIEHGSYGYTF
TGTGCCAGTAGTATAGAACACGGTAGCTATGGCTACACCTTC
>TRBJ2-1|.|TRBD2|TRBV28
CASSLVLAGTYNEQFF
TGTGCCAGCAGTTTAGTCCTAGCGGGGACCTACAATGAGCAGTTCTTC
>TRBJ2-3|.|.|TRBV4-2
CASSQALSGTDTQYF
TGTGCCAGCAGCCAAGCCCTTTCCGGCACAGATACGCAGTATTTT
>TRBJ2-3|.|.|TRBV5-6
CASSLLRDTQYF
TGTGCCAGCAGCTTACTCCGGGATACGCAGTATTTT
>TRBJ2-3|.|TRBD2|TRBV13
CASTHRTSGTDTQYF
TGTGCCAGCACCCACCGGACTAGCGGCACAGATACGCAGTATTTT
>TRBJ2-5|.|.|TRBV5-4
CASSRNRDTRKETQYF
TGTGCCAGCAGCCGAAACCGGGACACCCGAAAAGAGACCCAGTACTTC
>TRBJ1-2|.|TRBD1|TRBV30
CAWSVGTGYGYTF
TGTGCCTGGAGTGTGGGGACAGGCTATGGCTACACCTTC
>TRBJ1-1|once|.|TRBV18
CASSLGGGNTEAFF
TGTGCCAGCTCACTTGGGGGGGGGAACACTGAAGCTTTCTTT
>TRBJ1-1|.|.|TRBV5-1
CASRWQQNTEAFF
TGCGCCAGCAGATGGCAACAGAACACTGAAGCTTTCTTT
>TRBJ2-5|.|.|TRBV3-1/TRBV3-2
CASSQDRARKTQYF
TGTGCCAGCAGCCAAGATCGGGCCAGGAAGACCCAGTACTTC
>TRBJ1-1|.|.|TRBV6-5
CASSSRTAGASAFF
TGTGCCAGCAGTTCTCGAACAGCCGGAGCATCAGCTTTCTTT
>TRBJ1-6|.|TRBD1|TRBV11-2
CASRIPGQGSRIYNSPLHF
TGTGCCAGCAGAATCCCGGGACAGGGAAGTCGGATCTATAATTCACCCCTCCACTTT
>TRBJ1-2|.|.|TRBV6-2/TRBV6-3
CASSSQVPYGYTF
TGTGCCAGCAGCAGCCAGGTCCCCTATGGCTACACCTTC
>TRBJ2-2|once|.|TRBV29-1
CSVELSRVTGELFF
TGCAGCGTTGAACTAAGTCGCGTCACCGGGGAGCTGTTTTTT